The 32 T cell receptor beta chains in this list originate from one sample, sequenced in a study of patients and donors after allogeneic stem cell transplantation. TCRdb itself ran the RT-PCR reads through MiXCR, one entry per CDR3 protein. This sample has approximately 410,000 distinct CDR3 sequences, with 16% found just once. The sequenced sample consisted of blood, either unsorted or a sorted T cell fraction (not recorded which). The source is a human donor who was either an allogeneic HSCT recipient or a stem cell or donor lymphocyte infusion donor (not recorded which). It is not recorded whose cells these are; they may come from a transplant donor.

The genes are TRBV5-1 and TRBJ2-5, with 14 nucleotides matching TRBD2. After removal of 4 bases from V and 1 base from J, the junction contained 12 bases not matched to a gene. The germline gives CDR1 SGHRS, CDR2 YFSETQ. The CDR3 runs to 19 residues. The CDR3 protein is CASSRERTSGGPFQETQYF. DNA for the CDR3: TGCGCCAGCAGCAGAGAGAGGACTAGCGGGGGGCCGTTCCAAGAGACCCAGTACTTC.

This clonotype was recorded many times. Written as DNA, the CDR3 is TGTGCCAGCAGCTTGGCGGGCGGGGCTGAGCAGTACTTC. As protein: CASSLAGGAEQYF. The rearrangement uses TRBV7-9 and TRBJ2-7, with D possibly matching TRBD2 (6 bases). The V end was cut by 3 bases, the J end by 7 bases, with 13 bases between. This CDR3 has 13 amino acids. CDR1 is SEHNR, CDR2 FQNEAQ, per germline (reference sequence).

V is TRBV12-3 or TRBV12-4 and J is TRBJ1-6; no clear D. Trimming shortened V by 3 bases and J by 7 bases, and 13 bases separated the two germline ends. CDR3 length: 15 residues. The CDR3 is CASSLAGPMNSPLHF. CDR3 bases: TGTGCCAGCAGTTTGGCCGGGCCGATGAATTCACCCCTCCACTTT.

The V gene is TRBV29-1, the J gene TRBJ1-2; D is perhaps TRBD1 (5 bases). Germline V CDR1 and CDR2: SQVTM, ANQGSEA. Deletions cut 6 bases from V and 0 bases from J, with 11 bases between. The CDR3 is 13 residues long. The CDR3 loop reads CSVLKDTNYGYTF. DNA for the CDR3: TGCAGCGTGCTCAAGGACACTAACTATGGCTACACCTTC.

This clonotype was counted a few times. This chain uses TRBV6-2 or TRBV6-3 with TRBJ1-1; a weak D match, TRBD1 (6 bases). The CDR3 contains 15 residues. CDR1 is MNHEY and CDR2 is SVGEGT in the germline V gene. V shed 6 bases and J shed 2 bases, with 16 bases lying between them. The CDR3 spells CASSPRQAYNTEAFF. As DNA, the CDR3 is TGTGCCAGCAGCCCCCGACAGGCTTATAACACTGAAGCTTTCTTT.

This clonotype was detected a few times. The genes are TRBV12-3 or TRBV12-4 and TRBJ2-3, with 8 bases that match TRBD2. J gave up 2 bases and V 7 bases, and 11 bases lay outside the gene matches. This CDR3 region has 16 residues. The CDR3 DNA follows: TGTGCCAGCACCCCTACTAGCGGACCTTCCACAGATACGCAGTATTTT. This sequence encodes CASTPTSGPSTDTQYF.

This clonotype was observed a few times. The chain joins TRBV4-3 to TRBJ2-3, with 15 bases fitting TRBD2. CDR1 is LGHNA and CDR2 is YSLEER in the germline V gene. Losses at the gene ends were 8 bases for V and 7 bases for J; bases not matched to a gene: 4. The CDR3 sequence is 14 residues long. As DNA, the CDR3 is TGCGCCAGCGGGACTAGCGGGGGGCGAAATACGCAGTATTTT. As protein: CASGTSGGRNTQYF.

The V call is TRBV29-1, the J call TRBJ2-7; TRBD1 matches at 7 bases. Trimming at V came to 6 bases and at J to 3 bases, leaving 2 bases not matched to a gene. The germline V gene encodes CDR1 SQVTM and CDR2 ANQGSEA. The CDR3 has 11 amino acids. CDR3 loop: CSVGDSYEQYF. The CDR3 nucleotides are TGCAGCGTGGGGGACAGCTACGAGCAGTACTTC.

The CDR3: CASSLGPGSPLHF. Here the CDR3 DNA reads TGTGCCAGCAGTTTAGGACCCGGGTCACCCCTCCACTTT. V is TRBV27 and J is TRBJ1-6; D is unresolved. The CDR3 has 13 residues. Germline lookup yields CDR1 MNHEY and CDR2 SMNVEV (reference sequence). Trimming removed 2 bases at V and 10 bases at J, with 9 bases between.

This clonotype was seen only a few times. This chain connects TRBV11-3 to TRBJ1-3; D remains ambiguous. Germline CDR1 and CDR2: SGHNT and YENEEA. Trimming took 1 base from V and 7 from J, leaving 11 bases between them. This CDR3 is 14 amino acids long. CDR3 sequence reads: CASSLGLQGNTIYF. DNA of the CDR3: TGTGCCAGCAGCTTAGGACTGCAAGGGAACACCATATATTTT.

V usage is TRBV6-4 and J usage is TRBJ2-1; TRBD1 is a possible D gene (6 bases). This CDR3 contains 14 residues. Trimming cost V 5 bases and J 6 bases, with 14 bases left between them. In germline, CDR1 is MRHNA, CDR2 SNTAGT. The CDR3 DNA reads TGTGCCAGCAGTCAGAGGGGGATGCCCAATGAGCAGTTCTTC. This encodes CASSQRGMPNEQFF.

The chain links TRBV4-3 to TRBJ2-7; TRBD2 agrees at 15 bases. V lost 0 bases to trimming and J lost 7 bases; unmatched junction nucleotides: 7. The CDR3 runs to 17 residues. Germline V gene sequence: CDR1 LGHNA, CDR2 YSLEER. CDR3 sequence reads: CASSQEGLAGGAWEQYF. CDR3 DNA sequence: TGCGCCAGCAGCCAAGAAGGACTAGCGGGGGGGGCCTGGGAGCAGTACTTC.

The genes are TRBV2 and TRBJ1-1; D is uncertain. Looked up from germline, CDR1 is SNHLY and CDR2 is FYNNEI. CDR3 length equals 16 residues. The germline V and J ends were trimmed by 6 bases and 5 bases, with 22 bases remaining between them. The CDR3 region is CASREYSYSGKTEAFF. Written as DNA, the CDR3 is TGTGCCAGCAGAGAGTACTCTTACAGTGGAAAGACTGAAGCTTTCTTT.

This sequence joins TRBV7-6 and TRBJ1-1; tentatively, D is TRBD1 (5 bases). From germline, CDR1 is SGHVS and CDR2 FNYEAQ. This CDR3 is built from 17 residues. V dropped 2 bases and J dropped 2 bases, with 18 bases sitting between them. CDR3 loop: CASSLSPLVRANTEAFF. As DNA, the CDR3 is TGTGCCAGCAGCTTATCTCCTTTGGTCAGGGCTAACACTGAAGCTTTCTTT. The full variable domain, in which reference TRBV7-6 and TRBJ1-1 provide the parts outside the CDR3, is GAGVSQSPRYKVTKRGQDVALRCDPISGHVSLYWYRQALGQGPEFLTYFNYEAQQDKSGLPNDRFSAERPEGSISTLTIQRTEQRDSAMYRCASSLSPLVRANTEAFFGQGTRLTVV.

This clonotype was found a few times. The chain joins TRBV7-9 to TRBJ2-2; tentatively, D is TRBD2 (5 bases). Germline V gives CDR1 SEHNR, CDR2 FQNEAQ (reference sequence). The CDR3 runs 15 residues. Trimming cost V 7 bases and J 2 bases, with 14 bases left between them. The CDR3 region has the DNA TGTGCCAGCATCCCCCCGGGGTACAACACCGGGGAGCTGTTTTTT. This translates into CASIPPGYNTGELFF.

Here the CDR3 DNA reads TGCAGCCGAAGCCTAGCGGGGGGTGCAGATACGCAGTATTTT. It encodes CSRSLAGGADTQYF. The V call is TRBV20-1, the J call TRBJ2-3, with 11 positions matching TRBD2. The CDR3 is made up of 14 amino acids. In germline, CDR1 is DFQATT, CDR2 SNEGSKA (reference sequence).

This rearrangement joins TRBV20-1 to TRBJ2-5; no definite D call. The germline V and J ends were trimmed by 6 bases and 5 bases, with 19 bases remaining between them. This CDR3 has 14 residues. In germline, CDR1 is DFQATT, CDR2 SNEGSKA (reference sequence). In DNA form, the CDR3 reads TGCAGTGCCGCCCAGGCCGGGCACGGGGAGACCCAGTACTTC. Protein sequence: CSAAQAGHGETQYF.

This clonotype was seen a handful of times. V gene TRBV18 combines with J gene TRBJ1-1, with TRBD1 as a possible D gene (6 bases). The CDR3 contains 17 residues. Germline V lookup: CDR1 KGHSH, CDR2 LQKENI. V was shortened by 0 bases and J by 5 bases, with 19 bases between the two germline ends. The CDR3 loop reads CASSPPRTVFRLTEAFF. DNA of the CDR3: TGTGCCAGCTCACCACCGAGGACAGTCTTCAGACTTACTGAAGCTTTCTTT.

This clonotype appeared a few times. The genes are TRBV11-1 and TRBJ2-2; no definite D call. CDR3 length: 14 amino acids. CDR1 SGHAT and CDR2 FQDESV come from the germline V gene (reference sequence). V was trimmed by 5 bases and J by 3 bases, leaving 10 bases between them. The CDR3: CASSPNSDTGELFF. CDR3 nucleotides: TGTGCCAGCAGCCCCAACTCGGACACCGGGGAGCTGTTTTTT. Full variable domain (remainder filled in from reference TRBV11-1 and TRBJ2-2): EAEVAQSPRYKITEKSQAVAFWCDPISGHATLYWYRQILGQGPELLVQFQDESVVDDSQLPKDRFSAERLKGVDSTLKIQPAELGDSAMYLCASSPNSDTGELFFGEGSRLTVL.

The chain has TRBV6-2 or TRBV6-3 and TRBJ2-4; D call uncertain. This CDR3 region has 12 residues. V dropped 2 bases and J dropped 7 bases, with 6 bases sitting between them. Looked up from germline, CDR1 is MNHEY and CDR2 is SVGEGT. This CDR3 is CASSYEVNIQYF. The CDR3 bases are TGTGCCAGCAGTTACGAAGTCAACATTCAGTACTTC.

The CDR3 DNA sequence: TGTGCCAGCAGTACAAGAGAGGGACAAGAGACCCAGTACTTC. Protein sequence: CASSTREGQETQYF. The V and J genes are TRBV7-8 and TRBJ2-5, with D possibly matching TRBD2 (5 bases). The CDR3 length is 14 residues. Germline V gives CDR1 SGHVS, CDR2 FQNEAQ. Trimming pared 6 bases from V and 2 bases from J, leaving 13 bases between. Filled out from reference TRBV7-8 and TRBJ2-5, the complete variable domain reads GAGVSQSPRYKVAKRGQDVALRCDPISGHVSLFWYQQALGQGPEFLTYFQNEAQLDKSGLPSDRFFAERPEGSVSTLKIQRTQQEDSAVYLCASSTREGQETQYFGPGTRLLVL.

In this sample, this clonotype turned up a few times. This chain joins TRBV20-1 and TRBJ1-6; 8 nucleotides agree with TRBD1. The CDR3 length is 18 residues. Germline V gene lookup returns CDR1 DFQATT and CDR2 SNEGSKA (reference sequence). J gave up 5 bases and V 3 bases, and 15 bases lay outside the gene matches. CDR3 amino acids: CSARGSDREWIDNSPLHF. In DNA, the CDR3 is TGCAGTGCTAGGGGTTCGGACAGGGAATGGATCGATAATTCACCCCTCCACTTT.

This chain connects TRBV20-1 to TRBJ2-7, with TRBD1 matching over 10 bases. This CDR3 is built from 15 residues. The V segment lost 7 bases and the J segment 0 bases; nucleotides outside the gene matches: 9. Germline assignment: CDR1 DFQATT and CDR2 SNEGSKA (reference sequence). The CDR3 protein is CSGRRTGGISYEQYF. DNA of the CDR3: TGCAGTGGACGCCGGACAGGGGGAATCTCCTACGAGCAGTACTTC.

The chain uses TRBV5-1 and TRBJ2-3; 9 bases are shared with TRBD2. Germline V gives CDR1 SGHRS, CDR2 YFSETQ. This CDR3 has 18 residues. V gave up 3 bases and J gave up 2 bases; unmatched junction bases: 13. The CDR3 protein is CASSSLGGRASDTDTQYF. The CDR3 DNA sequence: TGCGCCAGCAGCTCCTTAGGCGGGAGGGCCTCAGACACAGATACGCAGTATTTT.

This clonotype showed up just a few times. V is TRBV20-1 and J is TRBJ1-6; 7 bases map to TRBD1. The CDR3 covers 14 residues. Germline V gene sequence: CDR1 DFQATT, CDR2 SNEGSKA (reference sequence). V was clipped by 3 bases and J by 6 bases; unmatched bases: 5. CDR3 in amino acids: CSARGTAANSPLHF. CDR3 coding DNA: TGCAGTGCTAGGGGGACAGCCGCTAATTCACCCCTCCACTTT.

The chain links TRBV12-3 or TRBV12-4 to TRBJ1-2, with D maybe TRBD1 (6 bases). This CDR3 is built from 14 residues. Deletions cut 3 bases from V and 3 bases from J, with 11 bases between. CDR3 residues: CASSLGTTHYGYTF. The CDR3, as DNA: TGTGCCAGCAGTTTGGGGACAACACACTATGGCTACACCTTC.

The gene calls are TRBV28 and TRBJ2-3; 10 bases agree with TRBD1. V lost 7 bases and J lost 7; bases outside the gene matches: 8. The CDR3 loop spans 14 amino acids. The V gene's germline CDR1 is MDHEN and CDR2 SYDVKM. The CDR3 nucleotides are TGTGCCAGCAACCCGGGACAGGGGAAGAATACGCAGTATTTT. Translated: CASNPGQGKNTQYF.

This clonotype was recorded a few times. The rearrangement uses TRBV7-2 and TRBJ2-1; D is uncertain. Germline assignment: CDR1 SGHTA and CDR2 FQGNSA. V was clipped by 3 bases and J by 5 bases, with 8 bases between them. The CDR3 runs 13 residues. CDR3 in amino acids: CASSFPPNNEQFF. In DNA, the CDR3 is TGTGCCAGCAGCTTTCCCCCCAACAATGAGCAGTTCTTC.

The chain uses TRBV7-9 and TRBJ2-5; 7 bases align to TRBD1. CDR1 SEHNR and CDR2 FQNEAQ come from the germline V gene (reference sequence). The CDR3 covers 14 residues. With V trimmed by 5 bases and J by 9 bases, 12 bases remained unmatched. CDR3 in DNA: TGTGCCAGCAGCCAGAGGGGCGAGGGGGCCCCCCAGTACTTC. The encoded protein is CASSQRGEGAPQYF.

This clonotype was recorded a few times. The rearrangement joins TRBV20-1 to TRBJ2-1; TRBD2 agrees at 12 bases. CDR3 length equals 14 residues. The V gene's germline CDR1 is DFQATT and CDR2 SNEGSKA (reference sequence). V shed 5 bases, J shed 4 bases, and the junction held 3 bases outside the gene matches. Here the CDR3 reads CSAAGTSGYNEQFF. The CDR3 coding sequence is TGCAGTGCTGCCGGGACTAGCGGGTACAATGAGCAGTTCTTC.

A few counts support this clonotype. The V gene is TRBV20-1, the J gene TRBJ2-2; no definite D call. Germline lookup yields CDR1 DFQATT and CDR2 SNEGSKA (reference sequence). V lost 2 bases, J lost 0 bases, and 13 bases lay in between. The length of the CDR3 is 16 residues. The CDR3 sequence: CSARSLKRSNTGELFF. DNA for the CDR3: TGCAGTGCTAGATCCTTGAAGAGGTCGAACACCGGGGAGCTGTTTTTT.

This clonotype was seen a handful of times. The chain has TRBV7-9 and TRBJ2-1, with TRBD2 identical over 9 bases. The trim removed 1 base at V and 8 bases at J, leaving 6 bases unmatched. Per the germline V gene, CDR1 is SEHNR and CDR2 is FQNEAQ (reference sequence). This CDR3 region has 15 residues. In DNA form, the CDR3 reads TGTGCCAGCAGCTTAGTAGCGGGGGACTGGGATGAGCAGTTCTTC. Translation: CASSLVAGDWDEQFF.